These T cell receptor beta chains were read from a single sample in a study of T cell clonotyping in hematopoietic cell transplantation. Sequenced by immunoSEQ multiplex PCR; TCRdb stores in-frame clones only, minus some. Of 5,500 to 6,000 clones in the sample, roughly 93% were seen once. Specimen: peripheral blood mononuclear cells, collected 100 days after allogeneic stem cell transplant. Receptors originate from a female patient between 50 and 60 years old who had an allogeneic stem cell transplant from a related donor, so the T cells may come from the graft donor. Some clones in this sample may be carry-over from other donors' samples. CDR3s include the opening cysteine and the closing phenylalanine or tryptophan. The D gene is left open where the match is weak. A row's size may be missing; if present it is once, few, many or a size class.

>TRBJ1-1|-|TRBV7-6|-
CASSFQSYTEAFF
TGTGCCAGCAGCTTCCAGAGTTACACTGAAGCTTTCTTT
>TRBJ1-4|-|TRBV5-5|-
CASSLSTGEKLFF
TGTGCCAGCAGCTTATCTACAGGTGAAAAACTGTTTTTT
>TRBJ1-4|-|TRBV28|-
CASSFLSATNEKLFF
TGTGCCAGCAGTTTCCTTTCTGCAACTAATGAAAAACTGTTTTTT
>TRBJ2-2|-|TRBV19|-
CASSISLGGELFF
TGTGCCAGTAGTATATCCCTTGGCGGGGAGCTGTTTTTT
>TRBJ1-1|-|TRBV29-1|-
CSSRVGGRAFF
TGCAGCTCACGGGTGGGGGGCCGCGCTTTCTTT
>TRBJ1-5|-|TRBV28|-
CAEGPHNQPQHF
TGCGCAGAGGGTCCCCACAATCAGCCCCAGCATTTT
>TRBJ1-3|-|TRBV30|-
CAWSAYSLGNTIYF
TGTGCCTGGAGTGCCTACTCCCTCGGGAACACCATATATTTT
>TRBJ1-2|-|TRBV2|-
CASSTYRDYGYTF
TGTGCCAGCAGTACCTACAGAGACTATGGCTACACCTTC
>TRBJ2-7|-|TRBV14|-
CASSQSYEQYF
TGTGCCAGCAGCCAAAGCTACGAGCAGTACTTC
>TRBJ1-3|-|TRBV28|once
CASSFGVGSGNTIYF
TGTGCCAGCAGTTTCGGGGTAGGCTCTGGAAACACCATATATTTT
>TRBJ2-1|-|TRBV2|-
CASRDPGFYNEQFF
TGTGCCAGCAGGGACCCGGGCTTTTACAATGAGCAGTTCTTC
>TRBJ1-2|-|TRBV30|-
CAWSRRNGYTF
TGTGCCTGGAGTCGGCGAAATGGCTACACCTTC
>TRBJ2-7|-|TRBV5-1|-
CASSGLRDTYSYEQYF
TGCGCCAGCAGCGGACTCCGGGACACCTACTCCTACGAGCAGTACTTC
>TRBJ1-5|TRBD1|TRBV7-2|-
CASSAGTGGGPQHF
TGTGCCAGCAGCGCCGGGACAGGGGGTGGGCCCCAGCATTTT
>TRBJ2-7|TRBD1|TRBV7-9|-
CASSPKDRLGAEQYF
TGTGCCAGCAGCCCCAAGGACAGGCTTGGGGCCGAGCAGTACTTC
>TRBJ2-1|-|TRBV4-3|-
CASSQDWAWGYNEQFF
TGCGCCAGCAGCCAAGATTGGGCGTGGGGTTACAATGAGCAGTTCTTC
>TRBJ1-1|-|TRBV29-1|-
CSVEDPPVAFF
TGCAGCGTTGAGGACCCCCCGGTGGCTTTCTTT
>TRBJ1-2|-|TRBV30|-
CAWSVGNRAGGYTF
TGTGCCTGGAGTGTAGGGAACAGGGCGGGGGGCTACACCTTC